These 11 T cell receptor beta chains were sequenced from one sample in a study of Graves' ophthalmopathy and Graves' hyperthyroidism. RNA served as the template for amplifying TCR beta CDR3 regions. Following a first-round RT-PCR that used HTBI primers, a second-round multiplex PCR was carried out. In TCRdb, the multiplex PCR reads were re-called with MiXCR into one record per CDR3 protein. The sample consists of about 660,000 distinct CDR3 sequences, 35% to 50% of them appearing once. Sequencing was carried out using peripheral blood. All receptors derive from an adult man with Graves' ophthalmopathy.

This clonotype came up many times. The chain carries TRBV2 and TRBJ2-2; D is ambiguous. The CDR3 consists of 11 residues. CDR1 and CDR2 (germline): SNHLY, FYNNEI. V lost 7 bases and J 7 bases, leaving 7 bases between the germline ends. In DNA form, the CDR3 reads TGTGCCAGCAAAAGTGGCGGGGAGCTGTTTTTT. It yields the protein CASKSGGELFF.

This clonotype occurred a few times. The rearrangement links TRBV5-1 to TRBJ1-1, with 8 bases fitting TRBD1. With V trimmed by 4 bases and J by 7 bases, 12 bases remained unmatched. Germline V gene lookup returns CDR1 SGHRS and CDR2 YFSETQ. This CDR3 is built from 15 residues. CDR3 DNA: TGCGCCAGCAGCGACCAACAGGGGGTAGTAGTTGAAGCTTTCTTT. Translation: CASSDQQGVVVEAFF.

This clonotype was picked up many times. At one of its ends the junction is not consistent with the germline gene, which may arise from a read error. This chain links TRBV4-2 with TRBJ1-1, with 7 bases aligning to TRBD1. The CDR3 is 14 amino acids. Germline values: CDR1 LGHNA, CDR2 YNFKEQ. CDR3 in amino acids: CASSQGGVGTEAFF. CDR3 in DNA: TGCGCCAGCAGCCAAGGGGGCGTAGGGACTGAAGCTTTCTTT.

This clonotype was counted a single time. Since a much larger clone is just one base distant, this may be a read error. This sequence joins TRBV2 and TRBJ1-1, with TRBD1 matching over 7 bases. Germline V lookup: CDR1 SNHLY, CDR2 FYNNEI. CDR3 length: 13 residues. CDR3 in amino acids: CAGSVGDSTEAFF. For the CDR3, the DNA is TGTGCCGGCAGCGTAGGGGACAGCACTGAAGCTTTCTTT.

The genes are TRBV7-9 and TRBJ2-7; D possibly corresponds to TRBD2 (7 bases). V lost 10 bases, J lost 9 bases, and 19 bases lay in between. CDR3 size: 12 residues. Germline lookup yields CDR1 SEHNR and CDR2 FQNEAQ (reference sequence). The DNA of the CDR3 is TGTGCCATTTCAGGGAGGGGCAGGGGGCAGTACTTC. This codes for CAISGRGRGQYF.

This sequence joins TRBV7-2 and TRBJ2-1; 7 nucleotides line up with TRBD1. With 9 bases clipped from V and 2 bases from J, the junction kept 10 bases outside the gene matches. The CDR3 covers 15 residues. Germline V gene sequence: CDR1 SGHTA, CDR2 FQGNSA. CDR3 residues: CASTRRQGAYNEQFF. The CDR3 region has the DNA TGTGCCAGTACCCGAAGGCAGGGGGCCTACAATGAGCAGTTCTTC.

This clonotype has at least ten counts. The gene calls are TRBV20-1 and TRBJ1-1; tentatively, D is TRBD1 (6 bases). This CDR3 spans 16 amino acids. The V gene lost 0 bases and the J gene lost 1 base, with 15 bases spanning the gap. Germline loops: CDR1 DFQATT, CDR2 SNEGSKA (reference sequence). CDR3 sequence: CSARDLWGRTNTEAFF. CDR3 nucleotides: TGCAGTGCTAGAGATCTATGGGGGCGGACGAACACTGAAGCTTTCTTT.

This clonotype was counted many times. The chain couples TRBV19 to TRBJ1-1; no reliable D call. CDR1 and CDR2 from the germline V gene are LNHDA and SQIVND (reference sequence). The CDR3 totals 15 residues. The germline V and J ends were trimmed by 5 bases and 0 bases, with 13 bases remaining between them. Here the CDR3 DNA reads TGTGCCAGTAGTCCCGGTTTGGGAATGAACACTGAAGCTTTCTTT. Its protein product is CASSPGLGMNTEAFF.

The DNA for the CDR3 is TGTGCCAGCGGGCTCAATGGCGGGAGTGGCGGGCTAGAGACCCAGTACTTC. Translation: CASGLNGGSGGLETQYF. The chain carries TRBV7-8 and TRBJ2-5; TRBD2 matches 7 bases. V lost 8 bases to trimming and J lost 4 bases; unmatched junction nucleotides: 19. Germline lookup yields CDR1 SGHVS and CDR2 FQNEAQ. The CDR3 spans 17 residues.

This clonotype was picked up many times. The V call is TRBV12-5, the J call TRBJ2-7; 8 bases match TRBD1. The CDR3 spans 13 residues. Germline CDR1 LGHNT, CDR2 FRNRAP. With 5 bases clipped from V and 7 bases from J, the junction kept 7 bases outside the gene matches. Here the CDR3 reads CASGTDRAGEQYF. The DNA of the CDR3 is TGTGCTAGTGGTACGGACAGGGCGGGGGAGCAGTACTTC. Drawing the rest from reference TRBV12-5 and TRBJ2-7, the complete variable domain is DARVTQTPRHKVTEMGQEVTMRCQPILGHNTVFWYRQTMMQGLELLAYFRNRAPLDDSGMPKDRFSAEMPDATLATLKIQPSEPRDSAVYFCASGTDRAGEQYFGPGTRLTVT.

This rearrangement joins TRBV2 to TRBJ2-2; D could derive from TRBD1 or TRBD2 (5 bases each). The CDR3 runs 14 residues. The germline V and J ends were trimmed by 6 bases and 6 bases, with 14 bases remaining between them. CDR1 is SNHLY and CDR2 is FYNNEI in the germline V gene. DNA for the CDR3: TGTGCCAGCAGCAGGGTCCTCGGGGCCGGGGAGCTGTTTTTT. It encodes CASSRVLGAGELFF.